This entry lists 32 T cell receptor beta chains sequenced from one sample in a study of Graves' ophthalmopathy and Graves' hyperthyroidism. Investigators amplified TCR beta CDR3 regions from RNA transcripts. First-round RT-PCR with HTBI primers preceded a second-round multiplex PCR. TCRdb used MiXCR to reprocess the multiplex PCR reads, holding one entry per CDR3 protein. The repertoire holds a few hundred thousand distinct CDR3 sequences, roughly 15% seen once, with roughly an eighth in the top ten. Sequenced sample: peripheral blood. These receptors all stem from an adult man with Graves' ophthalmopathy.

This clonotype was recorded many times. The genes are TRBV7-9 and TRBJ1-2; no reliable D call. This CDR3 has 15 residues. CDR1 SEHNR and CDR2 FQNEAQ come from the germline V gene (reference sequence). The V end was cut by 0 bases, the J end by 3 bases, with 11 bases between. CDR3 coding DNA: TGTGCCAGCAGCTTAGCAGGGCTGAACGACTATGGCTACACCTTC. Protein: CASSLAGLNDYGYTF.

This clonotype was seen repeatedly, ten times or more. The chain joins TRBV28 to TRBJ2-5; D is possibly TRBD1 (6 bases). Trimming shortened V by 4 bases and J by 5 bases, and 14 bases separated the two germline ends. This CDR3 spans 14 amino acids. CDR1 is MDHEN and CDR2 is SYDVKM in the germline V gene. The chain's CDR3 is CASSSLQGSETQYF. The CDR3, as DNA: TGTGCCAGCAGTTCCCTACAGGGTTCGGAGACCCAGTACTTC.

This clonotype occurred many times. V usage is TRBV6-2 or TRBV6-3 and J usage is TRBJ1-5; weak D call: TRBD1 (6 bases). The CDR3 is made up of 17 amino acids. Per the germline V gene, CDR1 is MNHEY and CDR2 is SVGEGT. The V and J ends lost 2 bases and 1 base respectively, with 15 bases between them. The DNA for the CDR3 is TGTGCCAGCAGTTACCCGGGGGCCCAGGCGAGCAATCAGCCCCAGCATTTT. Amino acid sequence: CASSYPGAQASNQPQHF.

The sample holds many counts of this clonotype. The genes are TRBV11-2 and TRBJ2-5; maybe TRBD1 (5 bases). V was trimmed by 5 bases and J by 1 base, leaving 14 bases between them. This CDR3 is built from 15 residues. Germline loops: CDR1 SGHAT, CDR2 FQNNGV. For the CDR3, the DNA is TGTGCCAGCAGCCATACCTGGGGCAGCCAAGAGACCCAGTACTTC. Amino acids: CASSHTWGSQETQYF.

This clonotype was counted ten times or more. The chain joins TRBV3-1 to TRBJ2-7; D perhaps matches TRBD2 (6 bases). The CDR3 contains 15 residues. Trimming shortened V by 4 bases and J by 5 bases, and 18 bases separated the two germline ends. Per germline, CDR1 LGHDT and CDR2 YNNKEL (reference sequence). Written as DNA, the CDR3 is TGTGCCAGCAGCCCCCTCGCGGGGAAGGGCCACGAGCAGTACTTC. Translated, it gives CASSPLAGKGHEQYF.

In this sample, this clonotype turned up many times. The chain joins TRBV2 to TRBJ2-7; D gene unclear. The V and J ends lost 6 bases and 3 bases respectively, with 9 bases between them. This CDR3 contains 12 residues. Germline values: CDR1 SNHLY, CDR2 FYNNEI. CDR3 bases: TGTGCCAGCAGCCCCCAGGACTACGAGCAGTACTTC. Translating it yields CASSPQDYEQYF.

The table lists this clonotype with many counts. The chain carries TRBV14 and TRBJ2-7, with 10 nucleotides matching TRBD1. This CDR3 has 18 residues. Germline trimming cut 5 bases from V and 3 bases from J; bases unmatched to any gene: 16. Germline-derived CDR1 and CDR2 are SGHDN and FVKESK. CDR3 protein: CASSKGQGRILANYEQYF. CDR3 coding DNA: TGTGCCAGCAGCAAGGGACAGGGGCGAATCTTAGCGAACTACGAGCAGTACTTC.

This clonotype came up many times. This chain connects TRBV12-3 or TRBV12-4 to TRBJ2-5; D call uncertain. V shed 4 bases and J shed 1 base, with 7 bases lying between them. The CDR3 runs to 13 residues. The CDR3 protein is CASSWALQETQYF. In nucleotides, the CDR3 is TGTGCCAGCAGTTGGGCTCTCCAAGAGACCCAGTACTTC.

This clonotype was counted at least ten times. The chain uses TRBV5-6 and TRBJ2-7, with 10 bases matching TRBD1. V dropped 5 bases and J dropped 5; count of bases not matched to a gene: 13. From germline, CDR1 is SGHDT and CDR2 YYEEEE. The CDR3 has 16 amino acids. CDR3 region: CASRQNGDRGIHEQYF. CDR3 in DNA: TGTGCCAGCAGGCAAAACGGGGACAGGGGCATCCACGAGCAGTACTTC.

This clonotype occurred many times. The rearrangement uses TRBV4-1 and TRBJ1-1; D unresolved. The V and J ends lost 1 base and 4 bases respectively, with 10 bases between them. Germline CDR1 MGHRA, CDR2 YSYEKL. CDR3 size: 14 residues. In DNA, the CDR3 is TGCGCCAGCAGCCAAGCGTCTGTCGGCACTGAAGCTTTCTTT. Protein: CASSQASVGTEAFF.

This clonotype was detected ten times or more. This chain connects TRBV29-1 to TRBJ1-2, with a possible D match to TRBD1 (5 bases). Trimming took 4 bases from V and 4 from J, leaving 19 bases between them. The length of the CDR3 is 15 residues. The germline V gene encodes CDR1 SQVTM and CDR2 ANQGSEA. The CDR3 is CSVAEGTSVVYGYTF. The DNA of the CDR3 is TGCAGCGTTGCCGAAGGGACCTCGGTGGTCTATGGCTACACCTTC. The whole variable domain, remainder taken from reference TRBV29-1 and TRBJ1-2, is SAVISQKPSRDICQRGTSLTIQCQVDSQVTMMFWYRQQPGQSLTLIATANQGSEATYESGFVIDKFPISRPNLTFSTLTVSNMSPEDSSIYLCSVAEGTSVVYGYTFGSGTRLTVV.

In this sample, this clonotype turned up many times. The gene calls are TRBV12-5 and TRBJ1-2; D is undetermined. Germline CDR1 is LGHNT and CDR2 is FRNRAP. Trimming stripped 3 bases from V and 0 bases from J, with 14 bases between. The CDR3 is 16 amino acids. The CDR3 spells CASGLAGTHTNYGYTF. DNA of the CDR3: TGTGCTAGTGGTTTAGCAGGAACCCACACTAACTATGGCTACACCTTC.

The table lists this clonotype with a few counts. The chain couples TRBV18 to TRBJ1-1, with 7 bases matching TRBD1. CDR3 size: 15 residues. V was pared by 4 bases and J by 1 base, with 6 bases of the junction left unmatched. Germline CDR1 KGHSH, CDR2 LQKENI. The CDR3 DNA sequence: TGTGCCAGCTCACTGAAGACAGGGTGGAACACTGAAGCTTTCTTT. The encoded protein is CASSLKTGWNTEAFF.

This clonotype has ten or more counts. V is TRBV9 and J is TRBJ1-1; D is undetermined. With 0 bases removed from V and 8 bases from J, the gap between germline ends came to 20 bases. Germline CDR1 reads SGDLS; CDR2 reads YYNGEE. CDR3 length: 16 residues. DNA for the CDR3: TGTGCCAGCAGCGTAGGTGAGCCCGGACGAGGTTTAGAAGCTTTCTTT. Translated: CASSVGEPGRGLEAFF.

The chain has TRBV30 and TRBJ2-5; no clear D gene. V was pared by 0 bases and J by 5 bases, with 10 bases between. The CDR3 has 13 amino acids. Germline lookup yields CDR1 GTSNPN and CDR2 SVGIG (reference sequence). CDR3 DNA sequence: TGTGCCTGGAGTGTACATGGGCGGGAGACCCAGTACTTC. Protein product: CAWSVHGRETQYF. The whole variable domain, filled in from reference TRBV30 and TRBJ2-5, reads SQTIHQWPATLVQPVGSPLSLECTVEGTSNPNLYWYRQAAGRGLQLLFYSVGIGQISSEVPQNLSASRPQDRQFILSSKKLLLSDSGFYLCAWSVHGRETQYFGPGTRLLVL.

At least ten counts were recorded for this clonotype. The chain couples TRBV7-9 to TRBJ1-1, with D tentatively TRBD1 (5 bases). The CDR3 contains 13 residues. With 0 bases removed from V and 8 bases from J, the gap between germline ends came to 10 bases. Germline CDR1 reads SEHNR; CDR2 reads FQNEAQ (reference sequence). The CDR3 nucleotides are TGTGCCAGCAGCTTAGCGGTGAGGGGAGAAGCTTTCTTT. As protein: CASSLAVRGEAFF.

In this sample, this clonotype turned up many times. The chain recombines TRBV6-1 with TRBJ2-6; unclear D gene. Germline V gene lookup returns CDR1 MNHNS and CDR2 SASEGT. This CDR3 spans 13 amino acids. V shed 7 bases and J shed 2 bases, with 6 bases lying between them. The chain's CDR3 is CASMTAGANVLTF. DNA of the CDR3: TGTGCCAGCATGACGGCTGGGGCCAACGTCCTGACTTTC.

This chain uses TRBV11-2 with TRBJ2-7; 9 bases are shared with TRBD1. Germline CDR1 is SGHAT and CDR2 is FQNNGV. With V trimmed by 8 bases and J by 1 base, 6 bases remained unmatched. This CDR3 has 14 residues. CDR3 sequence: CASGWTGVSYEQYF. The CDR3 nucleotides read TGTGCCAGCGGATGGACAGGGGTATCCTACGAGCAGTACTTC.

This clonotype showed up many times. This sequence joins TRBV20-1 and TRBJ1-2, with TRBD1 matching 11 bases. Trimming at V came to 3 bases and at J to 4 bases, leaving 7 bases not matched to a gene. The CDR3 contains 15 residues. Per germline, CDR1 DFQATT and CDR2 SNEGSKA (reference sequence). CDR3 bases: TGCAGTGCTAGTCCGGACAGGGGGCAGGGCTATGGCTACACCTTC. This encodes CSASPDRGQGYGYTF.

This clonotype was observed at least ten times. This chain uses TRBV29-1 with TRBJ2-7; tentatively, D is TRBD1 (6 bases). Germline loops: CDR1 SQVTM, CDR2 ANQGSEA. The length of the CDR3 is 15 residues. The V end was cut by 3 bases, the J end by 6 bases, with 21 bases between. Here the CDR3 reads CSVDIFGQGSLEQYF. The DNA for the CDR3 is TGCAGCGTTGATATATTTGGTCAGGGGTCTCTCGAGCAGTACTTC.

In its sample, this clonotype was seen a few times. The rearrangement joins TRBV5-4 to TRBJ1-2, with D maybe TRBD1 (6 bases). The length of the CDR3 is 14 residues. Germline values: CDR1 SGHNT, CDR2 YYREEE (reference sequence). V was pared by 2 bases and J by 8 bases, with 16 bases between. In nucleotides, the CDR3 is TGTGCCAGCAGCTTTTTTTCAGGGGTTGGGGGCTACACCTTC. It translates to CASSFFSGVGGYTF.

In its sample, this clonotype was seen many times. This chain links TRBV4-3 with TRBJ2-6; the D gene is possibly TRBD2 (6 bases). CDR3 length: 17 amino acids. Germline CDR1 and CDR2: LGHNA and YSLEER. V was trimmed by 0 bases and J by 3 bases, leaving 12 bases between them. DNA for the CDR3: TGCGCCAGCAGCCAAGATGGCGGGGTCTTTGGGGCCAACGTCCTGACTTTC. Translated, it gives CASSQDGGVFGANVLTF.

This clonotype was seen repeatedly, ten times or more. J is TRBJ1-2 and V is TRBV5-1; D is unresolved. V gave up 4 bases and J gave up 2 bases, with 12 bases separating them. In germline, CDR1 is SGHRS, CDR2 YFSETQ. This CDR3 contains 14 residues. The CDR3 nucleotides are TGCGCCAGCAGCCCCACATCGCAAAACTATGGCTACACCTTC. Translation: CASSPTSQNYGYTF. Drawing the rest from reference TRBV5-1 and TRBJ1-2, the complete variable domain is KAGVTQTPRYLIKTRGQQVTLSCSPISGHRSVSWYQQTPGQGLQFLFEYFSETQRNKGNFPGRFSGRQFSNSRSEMNVSTLELGDSALYLCASSPTSQNYGYTFGSGTRLTVV.

This clonotype was picked up many times. The chain is built from TRBV5-1 and TRBJ2-5; TRBD1 or TRBD2 may be the D gene (5 bases each). Trimming removed 0 bases from V and 1 base from J, with 16 bases in between. The CDR3 is made up of 17 amino acids. The germline V gene encodes CDR1 SGHRS and CDR2 YFSETQ. CDR3 bases: TGCGCCAGCAGCTTGGCCTGGGACCGCCGGGTCCAAGAGACCCAGTACTTC. Its translation is CASSLAWDRRVQETQYF.

This clonotype was recorded a few times. V and J are TRBV30 and TRBJ2-7; tentative D call: TRBD2 (5 bases). V lost 5 bases, J lost 2 bases, and 13 bases lay in between. This CDR3 contains 13 residues. Germline CDR1 reads GTSNPN; CDR2 reads SVGIG (reference sequence). For the CDR3, the DNA is TGTGCCTGGTCGCGGGCCCAAGCCTACGAGCAGTACTTC. This codes for CAWSRAQAYEQYF.

This clonotype was found many times. The gene calls are TRBV4-1 and TRBJ1-1; no clear D gene. In germline, CDR1 is MGHRA, CDR2 YSYEKL. Trimming removed 4 bases at V and 2 bases at J, with 11 bases between. The CDR3 has 14 amino acids. The CDR3 loop reads CASSLRAINTEAFF. The CDR3 DNA reads as TGCGCCAGCAGCCTCCGGGCCATTAACACTGAAGCTTTCTTT.

This clonotype was observed a handful of times. The gene calls are TRBV29-1 and TRBJ2-5; D may match TRBD1 or TRBD2 (6 bases each). Trimming left V 7 bases short and J 5 bases short, with 17 bases between. Germline loops: CDR1 SQVTM, CDR2 ANQGSEA. This CDR3 has 13 amino acids. The CDR3 reads CSAGGGIMETQYF. In DNA, the CDR3 is TGCAGCGCTGGGGGCGGGATTATGGAGACCCAGTACTTC.

There are many counts of this clonotype. The V call is TRBV19, the J call TRBJ2-2, with 13 bases matching TRBD2. Per the germline V gene, CDR1 is LNHDA and CDR2 is SQIVND (reference sequence). This CDR3 is 16 amino acids long. V lost 4 bases to trimming and J lost 7 bases; unmatched junction nucleotides: 6. CDR3 DNA sequence: TGTGCCAGTAGTACACGGACTAGCGGGAGCATCGGGGAGCTGTTTTTT. As protein: CASSTRTSGSIGELFF.

This clonotype appeared many times. The J gene is TRBJ2-5, the V gene TRBV7-9, with TRBD2 identical over 8 bases. J gave up 1 base and V 4 bases, and 5 bases lay outside the gene matches. Per germline, CDR1 SEHNR and CDR2 FQNEAQ (reference sequence). The CDR3 spans 15 residues. CDR3 residues: CASSSRTSGQETQYF. The CDR3 nucleotides read TGTGCCAGCAGCTCCCGAACTAGCGGCCAAGAGACCCAGTACTTC.

This clonotype was recorded at least ten times. The chain recombines TRBV5-1 with TRBJ1-2; a weak D match, TRBD1 (5 bases). This CDR3 is 16 amino acids long. The germline CDR1 and CDR2 sequences are SGHRS and YFSETQ. V gave up 2 bases and J gave up 3 bases, with 17 bases separating them. In DNA, the CDR3 is TGCGCCAGCAGCTTACGGCCGGGGGGTCATGACTATGGCTACACCTTC. This codes for CASSLRPGGHDYGYTF. Complete variable domain (other parts from reference TRBV5-1 and TRBJ1-2): KAGVTQTPRYLIKTRGQQVTLSCSPISGHRSVSWYQQTPGQGLQFLFEYFSETQRNKGNFPGRFSGRQFSNSRSEMNVSTLELGDSALYLCASSLRPGGHDYGYTFGSGTRLTVV.

This clonotype was recorded at least ten times. The chain has TRBV6-4 and TRBJ2-2, with 15 bases lining up with TRBD2. Trimming at V came to 8 bases and at J to 10 bases, leaving 20 bases not matched to a gene. The CDR3 runs 19 residues. Germline loops: CDR1 MRHNA, CDR2 SNTAGT. The CDR3 coding sequence is TGTGCCAGCCCACCGGGACTAGCGGGGGGCCGCTATCTTAATCCGGAGCTGTTTTTT. This encodes CASPPGLAGGRYLNPELFF.

This clonotype showed up many times. The V and J genes are TRBV20-1 and TRBJ1-5, with D possibly TRBD1 on 6 matching bases. Trimming removed 3 bases from V and 2 bases from J, with 20 bases in between. The CDR3 sequence is 17 residues long. CDR1 and CDR2 from the germline V gene are DFQATT and SNEGSKA (reference sequence). The CDR3 loop is CSASQDGGHMGNQPQHF. The CDR3 DNA is TGCAGTGCTAGCCAGGATGGGGGGCATATGGGCAATCAGCCCCAGCATTTT.